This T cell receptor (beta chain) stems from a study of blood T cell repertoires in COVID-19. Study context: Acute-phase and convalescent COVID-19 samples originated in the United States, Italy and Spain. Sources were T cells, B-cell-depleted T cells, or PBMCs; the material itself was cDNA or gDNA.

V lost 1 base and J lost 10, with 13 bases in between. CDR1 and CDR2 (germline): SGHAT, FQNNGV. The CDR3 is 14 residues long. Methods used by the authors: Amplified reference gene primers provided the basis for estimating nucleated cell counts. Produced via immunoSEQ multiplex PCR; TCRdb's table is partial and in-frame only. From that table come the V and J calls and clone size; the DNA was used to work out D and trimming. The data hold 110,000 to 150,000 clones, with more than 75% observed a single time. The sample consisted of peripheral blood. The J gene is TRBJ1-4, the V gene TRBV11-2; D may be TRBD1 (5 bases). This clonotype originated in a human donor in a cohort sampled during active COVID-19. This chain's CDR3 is CASSLGGYTGKLFF. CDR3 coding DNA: TGTGCCAGCAGCTTAGGGGGTTATACAGGAAAACTGTTTTTT.